This TCR beta chain was retrieved from a study of blood T cell repertoires in COVID-19. For the study at large: Nucleic acid was either cDNA or gDNA, and it came from T cells, B-cell-depleted T cells, or PBMCs.

Per germline, CDR1 SGHNT and CDR2 YYREEE (reference sequence). The V and J ends lost 3 bases and 8 bases respectively, with 14 bases between them. The CDR3 runs to 13 residues. Clones were read by immunoSEQ multiplex PCR, and TCRdb kept only the in-frame ones, dropping some. The sample has about 150,000 clones, about 80% seen once; the top ten hold about 29%. This clone was recorded once. What was sequenced was peripheral blood. The V call is TRBV5-4, the J call TRBJ1-1; D perhaps matches TRBD1 (6 bases). The receptor's source is a woman aged 55-70 years with acute or convalescent COVID-19. The CDR3 is CASSSGQTSEAFF. CDR3 sequence (DNA): TGTGCCAGCAGCTCCGGACAGACTTCGGAAGCTTTCTTT.